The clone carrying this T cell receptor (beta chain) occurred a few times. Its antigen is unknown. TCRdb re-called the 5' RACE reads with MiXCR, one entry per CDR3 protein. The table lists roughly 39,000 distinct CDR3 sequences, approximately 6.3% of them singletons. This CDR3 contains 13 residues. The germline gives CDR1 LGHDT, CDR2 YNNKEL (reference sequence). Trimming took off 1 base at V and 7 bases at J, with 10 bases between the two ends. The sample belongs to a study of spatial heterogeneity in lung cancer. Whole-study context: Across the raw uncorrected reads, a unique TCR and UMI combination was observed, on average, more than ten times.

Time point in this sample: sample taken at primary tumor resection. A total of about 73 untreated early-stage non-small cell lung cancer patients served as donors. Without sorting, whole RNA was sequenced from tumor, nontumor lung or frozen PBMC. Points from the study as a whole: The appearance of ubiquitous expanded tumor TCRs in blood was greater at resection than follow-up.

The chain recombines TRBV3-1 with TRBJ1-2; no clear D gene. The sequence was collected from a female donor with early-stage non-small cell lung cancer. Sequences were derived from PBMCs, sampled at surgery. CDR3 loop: CASSQVYRAGYTF. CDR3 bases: TGTGCCAGCAGCCAAGTTTATAGGGCTGGCTACACCTTC. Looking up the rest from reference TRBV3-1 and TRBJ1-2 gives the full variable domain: DTAVSQTPKYLVTQMGNDKSIKCEQNLGHDTMYWYKQDSKKFLKIMFSYNNKELIINETVPNRFSPKSPDKAHLNLHINSLELGDSAVYFCASSQVYRAGYTFGSGTRLTVV.